This TCR beta chain was captured by sequencing in a study of T cell responses to AZD1222 COVID-19 vaccine (dated by TCRdb to the early 2020s). Study-wide context: A total of approximately 240 trial participants underwent TCR sequencing, of whom around 200 received two doses of AZD1222 and around 25 received two doses of the MenACWY control vaccine. Enrollment into the trials was organized by age into subgroups of 18-55, 56-69 and 70-plus years, and those subgroups contained about 150, 27 and 61 TCR-sequenced participants, respectively.

The CDR3 regions of human TCRbeta chains were subjected to immunosequencing. Regarding the original processing steps: Repertoire TCRs were checked for matches against a reference library of SARS-CoV-2-specific TCRs that had been generated using the MIRA antigen-specificity platform. Breadth was defined as the fraction of unique TCRs that were SARS-CoV-2-associated, and depth was defined as the fraction of total T cells that were SARS-CoV-2-associated. Each spike-specific TCR was assigned to its reactive spike region and to a CD4 or CD8 class using the MIRA data. Log10-transformed breadth and depth values were compared by one-way ANOVA with Sidak's multiple comparisons tests. TCRdb took over this immuneACCESS table, retaining in-frame rearrangements with V and J assigned. Such tables are incomplete; in checked studies, under half of the missing clones stem from an unresolved V gene, and the remainder is unexplained. V and J calls plus clone size are reproduced from that table; the DNA served to infer D and trimming. Present in this sample are roughly 120,000 clones, around nine tenths of which were seen just once. Of the sample, roughly 7% falls within the top ten clones.

Beyond this particular receptor, the publication reports: Because no samples from the day 14 peak response were available, repertoires could be characterized only after the peak T cell response. A significant rise in spike-specific TCR breadth and depth was observed after two AZD1222 doses relative to day 0 and relative to MenACWY recipients. In the small 56-69-year group, the increase in depth fell short of significance, most likely because of low power. Conclusions about previously exposed vaccinees are limited because only six or seven AZD1222 recipients were SARS-CoV-2 seropositive at baseline. Nearly half of unique spike-specific TCRs reportedly recognized epitopes outside regions mutated in the B.1.351 and B.1.1.7 variants. The vaccine-associated CD4 TCRs covered the entire spike protein, and the dominant responses fell in regions 160-218 and 743-854. Participants were mostly white British and included more females than males, and it was suggested by the authors that clonal diversity may have been underestimated.

Concerning this clone itself: Its antigen has not been determined. Per-base qualities were not stored, and no clone one base away is much larger.

Reading the label with the study, this specimen's time point is: about 28 days (+/-7) after the second vaccine dose. AZD1222 recipients with second doses at about 4 weeks or about 12 weeks were pooled, because spike-specific TCR depth and breadth did not differ between schedules. The vaccinee samples were drawn from two UK trials, COV001 and COV002, one of which was a single-blind randomized controlled phase 2/3 trial testing AZD1222 (ChAdOx1 nCoV-19) in healthy adults. Trial participant PBMC samples were collected at day 0 and day 28 after the second dose for TCRbeta chain sequencing. The germline V gene (reference sequence) gives CDR1 as MNHEY and CDR2 as SMNVEV. V sheds 5 bases and J sheds 1 base, leaving 8 bases between their ends. The CDR3, from cysteine to phenylalanine, totals 13 residues. Solely the CDR3 DNA is kept, with 39 bases framed from the first base.

The origin of this receptor is an adult who received the AZD1222 COVID-19 vaccine. The source material was peripheral blood, sampled 28 days after the second AZD1222 dose. The chain was built from TRBV27 and TRBJ1-2; 5 matching bases give a weak D call of TRBD1. The DNA is as follows: TGTGCCAGCAGTGCGGGGGGTAACTATGGCTACACCTTC. Its coded protein is CASSAGGNYGYTF.